This paragraph covers one T cell receptor (beta chain) sequence. Its matching antigen is unknown. The CDR3 runs 15 residues. The junction had 3 bases not matched to a gene; V was cut back by 4 bases and J by 0 bases. The germline V gene has CDR1 SGHDT and CDR2 YYEEEE. Measured with immunoSEQ multiplex PCR; TCRdb has only the in-frame clones, and not every one. The sample includes around 29,000 clones, approximately 90% of them seen just once. The record originates from a study of graft-versus-host responses after intestinal transplantation. Study-wide background: Transplant recipients had multivisceral, liver-intestinal, or isolated intestinal grafts. Every transplant recipient was induced with anti-thymocyte globulin, then maintained on tacrolimus and steroids for approximately three years. Study results and limitations: Individuals carrying graft-donor T cell macrochimerism showed high graft-versus-host to host-versus-graft clonal ratios in allografts. GvH clones detected in recipient marrow included some appearing first in ileum or blood.

This receptor was identified in a human patient who received an intestinal transplant, so some T cells may come from the graft donor. The sample here was PBMCs, taken about 420 days after intestinal transplantation. The rearrangement links TRBV5-6 to TRBJ1-4; 7 bases are shared with TRBD1. In DNA, the CDR3 is TGTGCCAGCAGCCCCCAGGGGGCAACTAATGAAAAACTGTTTTTT. Protein product: CASSPQGATNEKLFF.